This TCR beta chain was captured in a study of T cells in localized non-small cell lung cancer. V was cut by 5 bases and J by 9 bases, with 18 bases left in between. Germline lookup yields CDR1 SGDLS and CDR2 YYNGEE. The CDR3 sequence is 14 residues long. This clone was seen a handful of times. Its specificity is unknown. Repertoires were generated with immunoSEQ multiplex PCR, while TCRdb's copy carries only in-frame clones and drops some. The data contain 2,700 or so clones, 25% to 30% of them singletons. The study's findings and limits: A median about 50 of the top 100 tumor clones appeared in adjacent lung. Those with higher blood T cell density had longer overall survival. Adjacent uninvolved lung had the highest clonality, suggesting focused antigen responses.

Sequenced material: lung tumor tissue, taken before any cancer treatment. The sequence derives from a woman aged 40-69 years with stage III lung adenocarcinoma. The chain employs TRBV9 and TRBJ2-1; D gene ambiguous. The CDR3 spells CASSERPYAREQFF. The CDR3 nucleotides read TGTGCCAGCAGTGAAAGGCCCTACGCCCGTGAGCAGTTCTTC. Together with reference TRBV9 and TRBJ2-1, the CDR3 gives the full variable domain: DSGVTQTPKHLITATGQRVTLRCSPRSGDLSVYWYQQSLDQGLQFLIQYYNGEERAKGNILERFSAQQFPDLHSELNLSSLELGDSALYFCASSERPYAREQFFGPGTRLTVL.